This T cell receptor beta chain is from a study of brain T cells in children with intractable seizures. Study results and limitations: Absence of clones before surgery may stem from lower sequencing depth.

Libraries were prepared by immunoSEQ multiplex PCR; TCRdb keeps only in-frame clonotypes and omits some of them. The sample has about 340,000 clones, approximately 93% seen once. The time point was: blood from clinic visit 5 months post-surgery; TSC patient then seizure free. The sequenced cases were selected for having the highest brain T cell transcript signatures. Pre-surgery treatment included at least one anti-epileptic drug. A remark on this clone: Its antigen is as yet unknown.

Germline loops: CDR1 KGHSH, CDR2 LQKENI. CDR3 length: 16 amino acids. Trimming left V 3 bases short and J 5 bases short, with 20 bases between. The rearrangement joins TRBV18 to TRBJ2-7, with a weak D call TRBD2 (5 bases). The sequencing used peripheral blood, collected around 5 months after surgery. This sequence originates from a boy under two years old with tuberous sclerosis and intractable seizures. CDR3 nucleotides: TGTGCCAGCTCACCGGTCAACAGCGGATATCAGAACGAGCAGTACTTC. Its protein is CASSPVNSGYQNEQYF.